A single sample is the source of the 2 T cell receptor beta chains below, sequenced in a study of control samples from healthy donors and cancer patients. The protocol was immunoSEQ multiplex PCR, while the TCRdb copy is restricted to in-frame clones and leaves out a portion. In the table there are over 120,000 clones, roughly 94% of which are singletons. The specimen was PBMCs. Source of these receptors: a man between 60 and 75 years old with colorectal cancer.

The count of this clone is one. The chain combines TRBV6-5 with TRBJ1-3; no clear D. The V gene's germline CDR1 is MNHEY and CDR2 SVGAGI. This CDR3 has 12 residues. Trimming removed 6 bases from V and 11 bases from J, with 14 bases in between. CDR3: CASRPMGGPIYF. The DNA of the CDR3 is TGTGCCAGCAGACCTATGGGTGGCCCCATATATTTT.

The chain couples TRBV5-1 to TRBJ2-2; D not resolved. The CDR3 length is 16 residues. Trimming left V 1 base short and J 5 bases short, with 15 bases between. The germline V gene has CDR1 SGHRS and CDR2 YFSETQ. The CDR3 region is CASSLRVLKATGELFF. DNA of the CDR3: TGCGCCAGCAGCTTGAGGGTCCTAAAAGCTACCGGGGAGCTGTTTTTT. The full variable domain, its missing parts supplied by reference TRBV5-1 and TRBJ2-2, is KAGVTQTPRYLIKTRGQQVTLSCSPISGHRSVSWYQQTPGQGLQFLFEYFSETQRNKGNFPGRFSGRQFSNSRSEMNVSTLELGDSALYLCASSLRVLKATGELFFGEGSRLTVL.